This T cell receptor (beta chain) was identified during a study of CD8 T cells in Susac syndrome. Random hexamers were used to reverse transcribe an amount of roughly 0.45 to 1 ug RNA. Across 54 Vbeta and 13 Jbeta, immunoSEQ multiplex PCR amplified TCR beta CDR3. TCRdb reprocessed the immunoSEQ multiplex PCR reads with MiXCR, giving one entry per CDR3 protein. The sample consists of about 160,000 distinct CDR3 sequences, roughly 94% of them appearing once. Treatment-naive patients with stable or active relapsing-remitting disease were the multiple sclerosis controls. This CDR3 is 15 amino acids long. The germline gives CDR1 GTSNPN, CDR2 SVGIG (reference sequence). J was trimmed by 1 base and V by 2 bases; bases with no gene match: 4.

The chain is built from TRBV30 and TRBJ2-1, with 8 nucleotides matching TRBD2. This TCR was sampled from a human donor with multiple sclerosis. Sample: CD4+ T cells from PBMCs. The CDR3 protein is CAWSRLAPSYNEQFF. As DNA, the CDR3 is TGTGCCTGGAGTCGACTAGCGCCTTCCTACAATGAGCAGTTCTTC.